This T cell receptor (beta chain) derives from a study of T-cell reconstitution after alpha-beta-depleted transplantation in children. Germline V lookup: CDR1 DFQATT, CDR2 SNEGSKA (reference sequence). CDR3 length: 12 residues. The V and J ends lost 2 bases and 6 bases, in that order; junction bases with no gene match: 3. This clonotype was observed a few times. TCRbeta library construction was performed incorporating unique molecular identifiers. TCRdb processed the PCR reads anew with MiXCR; each CDR3 protein has one entry. Among hundreds of thousands of distinct CDR3 sequences listed, approximately 12% were seen once.

The sequence was obtained from a male patient younger than 18 who had a stem cell transplant for acute myeloid leukemia, so the T cells may come from the graft donor. Sample: PBMCs, mostly from graft donor cells, taken 360 days after TCRalphabeta/CD19-depleted stem cell transplant. V is TRBV20-1 and J is TRBJ2-7; 8 bases match TRBD1. CDR3 in amino acids: CSARQGASEQYF. CDR3 in DNA: TGCAGTGCTAGACAGGGGGCGAGCGAGCAGTACTTC.